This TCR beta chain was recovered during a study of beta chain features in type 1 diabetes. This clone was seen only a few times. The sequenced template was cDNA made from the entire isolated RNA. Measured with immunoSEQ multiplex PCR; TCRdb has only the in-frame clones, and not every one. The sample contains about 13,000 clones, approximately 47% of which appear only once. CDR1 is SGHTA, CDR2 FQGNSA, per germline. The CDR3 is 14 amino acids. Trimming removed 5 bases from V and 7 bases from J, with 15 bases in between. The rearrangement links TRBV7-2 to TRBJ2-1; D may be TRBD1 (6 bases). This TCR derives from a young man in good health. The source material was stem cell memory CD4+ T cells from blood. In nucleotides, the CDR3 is TGTGCCAGCAGCGGTAACAGGGATTGGAATGAGCAGTTCTTC. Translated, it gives CASSGNRDWNEQFF. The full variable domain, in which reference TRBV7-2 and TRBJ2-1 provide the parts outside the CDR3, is GAGVSQSPSNKVTEKGKDVELRCDPISGHTALYWYRQSLGQGLEFLIYFQGNSAPDKSGLPSDRFSAERTGGSVSTLTIQRTQQEDSAVYLCASSGNRDWNEQFFGPGTRLTVL.